These T cell receptor beta chains were read from a single sample in a study of T cell responses to AZD1222 COVID-19 vaccine. The table came from immunoSEQ multiplex PCR; TCRdb's copy has only in-frame clones and leaves some out. The sample consists of 200,000 or so clones, 85% to 95% of them appearing once. The sequences come from peripheral blood, collected on day 0 of AZD1222 vaccination. These receptors were obtained from an adult in good health. Each CDR3 is given with its conserved first and last residue. The D gene is left open where the match is weak. A row's size may be missing; if present it is once, few, many or a size class.

>TRBJ2-1|TRBV6-5|TRBD2|-
CASRLRLAGGDEQFF
TGTGCCAGCAGACTCCGACTAGCGGGAGGGGATGAGCAGTTCTTC
>TRBJ2-3|TRBV27|TRBD1|-
CASSLGGQGTQYF
TGTGCCAGCAGTTTGGGGGGACAGGGGACGCAGTATTTT
>TRBJ1-1|TRBV6-5|-|-
CASSYSKRNTEAFF
TGTGCCAGCAGTTACTCGAAAAGGAACACTGAAGCTTTCTTT
>TRBJ1-1|TRBV7-9|-|-
CASSLSLNTEAFF
TGTGCCAGCAGCTTATCATTGAACACTGAAGCTTTCTTT
>TRBJ2-1|TRBV24-1|-|-
CATRPGGPNNEQFF
TGTGCCACCAGGCCAGGAGGGCCTAACAATGAGCAGTTCTTC
>TRBJ1-1|TRBV10-1|-|-
CASSVGTSNTEAFF
TGCGCCAGCAGTGTGGGAACTTCGAACACTGAAGCTTTCTTT
>TRBJ2-7|TRBV19|-|-
CASSIGRGPYEQYF
TGTGCCAGTAGTATAGGGAGGGGGCCATACGAGCAGTACTTC
>TRBJ1-2|TRBV7-2|-|-
CASGKGRIYGYTF
TGTGCCAGCGGGAAAGGGAGGATCTATGGCTACACCTTC
>TRBJ2-1|TRBV6-2/TRBV6-3|TRBD1|-
CASSYKTGVFQQFF
TGTGCCAGCAGTTACAAGACAGGGGTCTTCCAGCAGTTCTTC
>TRBJ1-2|TRBV15|TRBD1|-
CATSRVPTGARGYTF
TGTGCCACCAGCAGAGTCCCCACAGGGGCGCGGGGCTACACCTTC
>TRBJ2-3|TRBV28|-|once
CASSSYRVGYTDTQYF
TGTGCCAGCAGTTCATACAGGGTTGGGTACACAGATACGCAGTATTTT
>TRBJ2-5|TRBV6-5|-|-
CASSSLTGSETQYF
TGTGCCAGCAGTTCTCTCACCGGGTCCGAGACCCAGTACTTC
>TRBJ1-1|TRBV19|-|-
CASRRGASQNTEAFF
TGTGCCAGTAGGAGGGGGGCCAGCCAGAACACTGAAGCTTTCTTT
>TRBJ2-2|TRBV12-3/TRBV12-4|-|-
CASRLTGGELFF
TGTGCCAGCAGATTGACAGGAGGGGAGCTGTTTTTT
>TRBJ2-1|TRBV19|-|-
CASTPGRFYNEQFF
TGTGCCAGTACTCCGGGACGTTTCTACAATGAGCAGTTCTTC
>TRBJ1-2|TRBV7-3|-|-
CASSSREGGGYTF
TGTGCCAGCAGCTCTCGGGAGGGCGGCGGCTACACCTTC
>TRBJ2-2|TRBV6-5|-|-
CASVPGAGGAGELFF
TGTGCCAGTGTCCCCGGGGCCGGGGGAGCCGGGGAGCTGTTTTTT
>TRBJ1-2|TRBV7-8|-|-
CASSLALRDGAYGYTF
TGTGCCAGCAGCTTAGCGCTTAGAGACGGAGCCTATGGCTACACCTTC
>TRBJ2-2|TRBV5-6|TRBD2|-
CASSSSGSTGELFF
TGTGCCAGCAGCTCTAGCGGGAGTACCGGGGAGCTGTTTTTT
>TRBJ2-5|TRBV5-8|-|-
CASSFGTSRETQYF
TGTGCCAGCAGCTTCGGGACATCACGGGAGACCCAGTACTTC
>TRBJ1-2|TRBV25-1|-|-
CASSKRDTNYGYTF
TGTGCCAGCAGTAAAAGGGATACTAACTATGGCTACACCTTC
>TRBJ2-3|TRBV24-1|-|-
CATSDSGVGTDTQYF
TGTGCCACCAGTGATTCGGGTGTGGGCACAGATACGCAGTATTTT
>TRBJ1-2|TRBV5-4|-|-
CASSLAYSQGPWGLTF
TGTGCCAGCAGCTTGGCTTATTCCCAGGGCCCATGGGGGCTGACCTTC
>TRBJ1-2|TRBV2|-|-
CATQGAVLNYGYTF
TGTGCCACCCAGGGAGCAGTTTTAAACTATGGCTACACCTTC
>TRBJ1-2|TRBV5-6|-|-
CASSARGYGYTF
TGTGCCAGCAGCGCCCGGGGGTATGGCTACACCTTC
>TRBJ1-2|TRBV6-4|TRBD1|-
CASSDSRQGAYGYTF
TGTGCCAGCAGTGACTCAAGACAGGGGGCTTATGGCTACACCTTC
>TRBJ1-1|TRBV11-2|-|-
CASSLGQNTEAFF
TGTGCCAGCAGCTTAGGACAGAACACTGAAGCTTTCTTT
>TRBJ2-3|TRBV30|-|-
CAWSVRGLTDTQYF
TGTGCCTGGAGTGTAAGAGGACTAACAGATACGCAGTATTTT
>TRBJ1-1|TRBV29-1|-|-
CSASTENTEAFF
TGCAGCGCCTCGACAGAGAACACTGAAGCTTTCTTT
>TRBJ1-5|TRBV28|TRBD1|once
CASSYAGTGGLQHF
TGTGCCAGCAGTTATGCCGGGACAGGGGGGCTCCAGCATTTT
>TRBJ2-1|TRBV13|-|-
CASSSGSYNEQFF
TGTGCCAGCAGCTCGGGGTCTTACAATGAGCAGTTCTTC
>TRBJ2-1|TRBV5-4|TRBD2|once
CAPSSGDNEQFF
TGTGCACCTTCTAGCGGCGACAATGAGCAGTTCTTC
>TRBJ2-2|TRBV7-9|-|-
CASSLALGRVNTGELFF
TGTGCCAGCAGCTTAGCGCTGGGCAGGGTTAACACCGGGGAGCTGTTTTTT
>TRBJ2-7|TRBV6-4|-|-
CASSDPLTYEQYF
TGTGCCAGCAGTGACCCTTTAACCTACGAGCAGTACTTC
>TRBJ1-3|TRBV6-2/TRBV6-3|TRBD1|-
CASSFPGTAGNTIYF
TGTGCCAGCAGTTTTCCCGGGACAGCTGGAAACACCATATATTTT
>TRBJ2-7|TRBV9|-|-
CASSVGTSSHTPYEQYF
TGTGCCAGCAGCGTAGGAACTAGCTCTCATACCCCCTACGAGCAGTACTTC
>TRBJ2-2|TRBV4-1|-|once
CASRLGTGTNTGELFF
TGCGCCAGCAGGCTGGGGACGGGAACGAACACCGGGGAGCTGTTTTTT
>TRBJ2-3|TRBV27|-|-
CASSESTDTQYF
TGTGCCAGCAGCGAAAGCACAGATACGCAGTATTTT
>TRBJ2-7|TRBV6-5|TRBD2|-
CASRGRGRQQYF
TGTGCCAGCCGCGGGCGGGGGAGGCAGCAGTACTTC
>TRBJ1-2|TRBV5-1|TRBD1|-
CASSFLRTGYGYTF
TGCGCCAGCAGCTTTTTGAGGACAGGCTATGGCTACACCTTC
>TRBJ1-5|TRBV19|TRBD1|-
CASSAPRTGGNQPQHF
TGTGCCAGTAGTGCCCCCCGGACAGGGGGCAATCAGCCCCAGCATTTT
>TRBJ2-7|TRBV7-9|TRBD2|-
CASSPRTGGAYEQYF
TGTGCCAGCAGCCCGCGGACGGGGGGGGCCTACGAGCAGTACTTC
>TRBJ1-2|TRBV6-6|TRBD1|-
CASSYTDRFNYGYTF
TGTGCCAGCAGTTATACGGACAGGTTTAACTATGGCTACACCTTC
>TRBJ2-7|TRBV14|-|-
CASSPDGGGYRQYEQYF
TGTGCCAGCAGCCCGGACGGTGGTGGATATCGGCAATACGAGCAGTACTTC
>TRBJ2-1|TRBV27|-|-
CASSPHRGLYNEQFF
TGTGCCAGCAGTCCCCACAGGGGACTATACAATGAGCAGTTCTTC
>TRBJ2-1|TRBV14|-|once
CASSQVGGVGEQFF
TGTGCCAGCAGCCAAGTTGGGGGAGTCGGTGAGCAGTTCTTC
>TRBJ2-5|TRBV5-1|-|-
CASSLGSGETQYF
TGCGCCAGCAGCCTCGGGTCCGGGGAGACCCAGTACTTC
>TRBJ2-5|TRBV5-1|TRBD2|-
CASSWPLAGDRETQYF
TGCGCCAGCAGCTGGCCTCTAGCGGGGGATCGAGAGACCCAGTACTTC
>TRBJ1-6|TRBV19|-|-
CASSIRQNNSPLHF
TGTGCCAGTAGTATACGGCAGAATAATTCACCCCTCCACTTT
>TRBJ1-1|TRBV19|-|-
CASSIGWGWTEAFF
TGTGCCAGTAGTATAGGATGGGGATGGACTGAAGCTTTCTTT